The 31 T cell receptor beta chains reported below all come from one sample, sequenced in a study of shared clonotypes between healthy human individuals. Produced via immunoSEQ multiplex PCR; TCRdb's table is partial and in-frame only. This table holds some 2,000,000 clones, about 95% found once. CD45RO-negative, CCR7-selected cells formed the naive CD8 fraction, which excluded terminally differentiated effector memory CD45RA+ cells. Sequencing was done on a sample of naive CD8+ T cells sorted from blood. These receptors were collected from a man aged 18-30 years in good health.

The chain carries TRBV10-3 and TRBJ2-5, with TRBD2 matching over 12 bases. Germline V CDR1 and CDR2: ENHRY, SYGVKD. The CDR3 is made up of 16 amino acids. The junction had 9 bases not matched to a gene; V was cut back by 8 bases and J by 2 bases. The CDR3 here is CAISRVGLAGQETQYF. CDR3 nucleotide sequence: TGTGCCATCTCCAGGGTTGGACTAGCGGGACAAGAGACCCAGTACTTC.

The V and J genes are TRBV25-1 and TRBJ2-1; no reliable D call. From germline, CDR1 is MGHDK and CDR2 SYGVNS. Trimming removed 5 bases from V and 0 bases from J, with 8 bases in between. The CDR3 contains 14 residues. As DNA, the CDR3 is TGTGCCAGCAGTCCCGGCCGCTCCTACAATGAGCAGTTCTTC. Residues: CASSPGRSYNEQFF.

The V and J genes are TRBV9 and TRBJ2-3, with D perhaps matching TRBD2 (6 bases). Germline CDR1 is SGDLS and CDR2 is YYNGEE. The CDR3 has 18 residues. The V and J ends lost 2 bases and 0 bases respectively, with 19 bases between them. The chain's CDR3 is CASSVGAGWDPSTDTQYF. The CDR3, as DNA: TGTGCCAGCAGCGTTGGGGCGGGGTGGGACCCTAGCACAGATACGCAGTATTTT.

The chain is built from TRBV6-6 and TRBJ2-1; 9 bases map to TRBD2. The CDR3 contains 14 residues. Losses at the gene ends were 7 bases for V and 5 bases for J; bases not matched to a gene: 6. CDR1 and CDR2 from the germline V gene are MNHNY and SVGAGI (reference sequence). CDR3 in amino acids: CASTASGIDNEQFF. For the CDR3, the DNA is TGTGCCAGCACTGCTAGCGGGATCGACAATGAGCAGTTCTTC.

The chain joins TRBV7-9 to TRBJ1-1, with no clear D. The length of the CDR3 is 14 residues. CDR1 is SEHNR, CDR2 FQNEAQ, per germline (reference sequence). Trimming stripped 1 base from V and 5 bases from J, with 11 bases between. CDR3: CASSLERENTEAFF. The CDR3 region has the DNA TGTGCCAGCAGCTTAGAACGGGAGAATACTGAAGCTTTCTTT.

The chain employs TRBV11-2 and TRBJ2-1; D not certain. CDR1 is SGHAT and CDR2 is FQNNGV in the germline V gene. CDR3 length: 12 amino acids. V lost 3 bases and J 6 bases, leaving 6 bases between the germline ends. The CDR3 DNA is TGTGCCAGCAGCTTTTCTCTCAATGAGCAGTTCTTC. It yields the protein CASSFSLNEQFF. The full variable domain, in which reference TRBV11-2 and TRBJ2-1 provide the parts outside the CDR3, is EAGVAQSPRYKIIEKRQSVAFWCNPISGHATLYWYQQILGQGPKLLIQFQNNGVVDDSQLPKDRFSAERLKGVDSTLKIQPAKLEDSAVYLCASSFSLNEQFFGPGTRLTVL.

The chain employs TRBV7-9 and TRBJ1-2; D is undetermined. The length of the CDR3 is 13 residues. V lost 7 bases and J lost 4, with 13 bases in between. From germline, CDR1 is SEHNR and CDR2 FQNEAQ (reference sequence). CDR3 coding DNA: TGTGCCAGCACCATAGACAATCTCTATGGCTACACCTTC. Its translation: CASTIDNLYGYTF.

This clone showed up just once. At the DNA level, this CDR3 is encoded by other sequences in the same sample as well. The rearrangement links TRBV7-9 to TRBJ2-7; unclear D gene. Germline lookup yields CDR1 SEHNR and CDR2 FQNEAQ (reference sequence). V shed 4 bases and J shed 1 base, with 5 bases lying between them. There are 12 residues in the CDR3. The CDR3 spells CASSSLSYEQYF. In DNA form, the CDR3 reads TGTGCCAGCAGCTCTTTATCCTACGAGCAGTACTTC.

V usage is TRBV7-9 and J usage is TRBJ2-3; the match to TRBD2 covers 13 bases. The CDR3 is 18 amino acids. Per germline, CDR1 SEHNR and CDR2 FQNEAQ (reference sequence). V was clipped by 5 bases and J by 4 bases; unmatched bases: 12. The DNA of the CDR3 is TGTGCCAGCAGCCCGGTTCCGGGACTAGCGGGATTTGCAGATACGCAGTATTTT. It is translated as CASSPVPGLAGFADTQYF.

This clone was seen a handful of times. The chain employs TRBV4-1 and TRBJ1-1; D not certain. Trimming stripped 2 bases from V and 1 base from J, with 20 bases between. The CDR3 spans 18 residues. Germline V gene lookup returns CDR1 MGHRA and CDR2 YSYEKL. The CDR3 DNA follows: TGCGCCAGCAGCCAACATACACACGCGGCAGACCAGAACACTGAAGCTTTCTTT. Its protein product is CASSQHTHAADQNTEAFF.

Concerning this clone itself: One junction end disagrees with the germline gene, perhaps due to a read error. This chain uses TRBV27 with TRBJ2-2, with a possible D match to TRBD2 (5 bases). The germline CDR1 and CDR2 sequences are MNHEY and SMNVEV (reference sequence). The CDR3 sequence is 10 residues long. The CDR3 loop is CASSPRGAVF. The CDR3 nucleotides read TGTGCCAGCAGCCCTCGGGGAGCTGTTTTT.

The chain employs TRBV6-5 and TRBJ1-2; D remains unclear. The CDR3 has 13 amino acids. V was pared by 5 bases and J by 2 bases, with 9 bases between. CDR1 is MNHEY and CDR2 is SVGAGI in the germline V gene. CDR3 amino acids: CASSHSVNYGYTF. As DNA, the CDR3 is TGTGCCAGCAGTCATAGTGTCAACTATGGCTACACCTTC.

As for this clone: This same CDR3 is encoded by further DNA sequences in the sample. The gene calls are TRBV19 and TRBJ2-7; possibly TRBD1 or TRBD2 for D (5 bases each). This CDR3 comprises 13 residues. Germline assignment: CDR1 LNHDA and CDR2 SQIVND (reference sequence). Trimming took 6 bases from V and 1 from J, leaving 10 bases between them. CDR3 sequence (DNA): TGTGCCAGTAGCCTGGGGGTTTCCTACGAGCAGTACTTC. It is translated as CASSLGVSYEQYF.

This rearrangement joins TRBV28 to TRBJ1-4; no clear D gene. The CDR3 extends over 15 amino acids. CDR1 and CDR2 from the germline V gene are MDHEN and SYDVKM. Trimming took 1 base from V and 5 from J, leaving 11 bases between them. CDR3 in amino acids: CASSLLGELNEKLFF. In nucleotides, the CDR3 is TGTGCCAGCAGTTTATTAGGAGAGCTCAATGAAAAACTGTTTTTT.

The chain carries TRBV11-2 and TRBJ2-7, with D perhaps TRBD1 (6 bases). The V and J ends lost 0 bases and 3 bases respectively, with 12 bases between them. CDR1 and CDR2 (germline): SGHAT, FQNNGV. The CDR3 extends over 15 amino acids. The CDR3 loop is CASSLEVGAFYEQYF. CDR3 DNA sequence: TGTGCCAGCAGCTTAGAAGTGGGGGCGTTCTACGAGCAGTACTTC.

CDR3 region: CASSAIGGLAGADTQYF. The CDR3 coding sequence is TGTGCCAGCAGTGCAATTGGGGGGTTGGCTGGGGCAGATACGCAGTATTTT. The chain couples TRBV27 to TRBJ2-3, with a possible D match to TRBD2 (6 bases). Germline lookup yields CDR1 MNHEY and CDR2 SMNVEV (reference sequence). V lost 5 bases and J 4 bases, leaving 22 bases between the germline ends. The CDR3 totals 17 residues.

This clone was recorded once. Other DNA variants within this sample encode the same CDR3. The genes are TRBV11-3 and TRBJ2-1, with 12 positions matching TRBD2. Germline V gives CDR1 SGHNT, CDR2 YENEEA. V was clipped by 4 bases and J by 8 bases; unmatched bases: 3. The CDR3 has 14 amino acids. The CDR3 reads CASSSRLAGDEQFF. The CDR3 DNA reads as TGTGCCAGCAGCTCACGACTAGCGGGAGATGAGCAGTTCTTC.

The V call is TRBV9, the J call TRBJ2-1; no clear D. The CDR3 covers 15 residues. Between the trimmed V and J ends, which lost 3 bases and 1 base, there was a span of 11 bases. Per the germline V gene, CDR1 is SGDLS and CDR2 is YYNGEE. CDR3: CASSDAGESYNEQFF. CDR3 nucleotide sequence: TGTGCCAGCAGCGATGCAGGTGAGTCCTACAATGAGCAGTTCTTC. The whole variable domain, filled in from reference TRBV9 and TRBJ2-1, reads DSGVTQTPKHLITATGQRVTLRCSPRSGDLSVYWYQQSLDQGLQFLIQYYNGEERAKGNILERFSAQQFPDLHSELNLSSLELGDSALYFCASSDAGESYNEQFFGPGTRLTVL.

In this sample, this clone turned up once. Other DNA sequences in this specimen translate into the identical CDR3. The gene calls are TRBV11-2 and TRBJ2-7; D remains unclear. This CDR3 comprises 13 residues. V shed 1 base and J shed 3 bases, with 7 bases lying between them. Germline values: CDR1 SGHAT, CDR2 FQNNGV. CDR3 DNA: TGTGCCAGCAGCTTAGCCTCCGTCTACGAGCAGTACTTC. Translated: CASSLASVYEQYF.

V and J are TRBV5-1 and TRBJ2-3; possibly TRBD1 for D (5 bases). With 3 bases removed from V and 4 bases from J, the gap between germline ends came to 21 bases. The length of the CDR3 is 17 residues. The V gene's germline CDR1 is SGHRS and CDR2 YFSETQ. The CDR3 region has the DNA TGCGCCAGCAGCTATCCTGAAGGACACCTACCCGCAGATACGCAGTATTTT. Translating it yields CASSYPEGHLPADTQYF.

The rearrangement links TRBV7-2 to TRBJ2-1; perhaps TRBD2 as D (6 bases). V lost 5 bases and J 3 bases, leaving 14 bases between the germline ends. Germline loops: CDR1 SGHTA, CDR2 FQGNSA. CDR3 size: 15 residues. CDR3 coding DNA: TGTGCCAGCAGCCGTTTGCGGGACGTCTACAATGAGCAGTTCTTC. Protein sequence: CASSRLRDVYNEQFF.

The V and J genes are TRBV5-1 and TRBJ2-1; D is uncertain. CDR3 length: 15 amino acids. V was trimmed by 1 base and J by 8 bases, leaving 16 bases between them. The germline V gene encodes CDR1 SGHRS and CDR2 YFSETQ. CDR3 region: CASSLSGIGWDEQFF. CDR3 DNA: TGCGCCAGCAGCTTGAGTGGCATCGGGTGGGATGAGCAGTTCTTC.

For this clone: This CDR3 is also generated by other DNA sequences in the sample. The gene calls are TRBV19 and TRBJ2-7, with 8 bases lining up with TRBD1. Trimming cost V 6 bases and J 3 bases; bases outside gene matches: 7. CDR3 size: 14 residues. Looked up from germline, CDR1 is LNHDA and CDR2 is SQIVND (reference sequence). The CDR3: CASSPGQALYEQYF. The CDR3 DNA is TGTGCCAGTAGCCCGGGACAGGCGCTCTACGAGCAGTACTTC. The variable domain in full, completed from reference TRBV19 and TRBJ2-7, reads DGGITQSPKYLFRKEGQNVTLSCEQNLNHDAMYWYRQDPGQGLRLIYYSQIVNDFQKGDIAEGYSVSREKKESFPLTVTSAQKNPTAFYLCASSPGQALYEQYFGPGTRLTVT.

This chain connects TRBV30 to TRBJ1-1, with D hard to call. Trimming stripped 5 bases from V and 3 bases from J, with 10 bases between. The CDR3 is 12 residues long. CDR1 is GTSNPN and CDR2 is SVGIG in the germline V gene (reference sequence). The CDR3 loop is CAWWGYDTEAFF. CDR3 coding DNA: TGTGCCTGGTGGGGATATGACACTGAAGCTTTCTTT.

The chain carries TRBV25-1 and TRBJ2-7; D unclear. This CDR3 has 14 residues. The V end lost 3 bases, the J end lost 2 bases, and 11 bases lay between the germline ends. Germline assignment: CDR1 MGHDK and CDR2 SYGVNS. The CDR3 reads CASSEDLQPYEQYF. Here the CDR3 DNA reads TGTGCCAGCAGTGAGGACCTGCAACCCTACGAGCAGTACTTC.

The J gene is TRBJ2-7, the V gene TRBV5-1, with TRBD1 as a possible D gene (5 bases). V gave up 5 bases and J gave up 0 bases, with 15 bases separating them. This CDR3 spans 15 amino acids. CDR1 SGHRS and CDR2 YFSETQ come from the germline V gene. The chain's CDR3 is CASSPNGASSYEQYF. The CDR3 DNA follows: TGCGCCAGCAGTCCAAATGGGGCAAGCTCCTACGAGCAGTACTTC.

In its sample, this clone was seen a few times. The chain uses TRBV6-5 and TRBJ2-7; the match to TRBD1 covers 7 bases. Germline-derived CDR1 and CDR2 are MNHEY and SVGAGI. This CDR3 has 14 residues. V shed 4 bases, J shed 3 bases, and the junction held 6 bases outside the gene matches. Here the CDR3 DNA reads TGTGCCAGCAGTTCCAGGGGGATTGGCTACGAGCAGTACTTC. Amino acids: CASSSRGIGYEQYF.

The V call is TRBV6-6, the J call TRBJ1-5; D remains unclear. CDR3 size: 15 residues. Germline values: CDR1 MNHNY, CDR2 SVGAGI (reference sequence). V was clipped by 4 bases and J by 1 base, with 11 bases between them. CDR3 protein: CASSWEISSNQPQHF. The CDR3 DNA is TGTGCCAGCAGTTGGGAGATCTCGAGCAATCAGCCCCAGCATTTT.

CDR3 DNA: TGTGCCAGCAGCTCGATGCCAGGGGGCTCGGAGAGCTACGAGCAGTACTTC. It encodes CASSSMPGGSESYEQYF. The V and J genes are TRBV7-9 and TRBJ2-7; TRBD1 matches 8 bases. The CDR3 extends over 17 amino acids. CDR1 and CDR2 (germline): SEHNR, FQNEAQ (reference sequence). Germline trimming cut 4 bases from V and 3 bases from J; bases unmatched to any gene: 14.

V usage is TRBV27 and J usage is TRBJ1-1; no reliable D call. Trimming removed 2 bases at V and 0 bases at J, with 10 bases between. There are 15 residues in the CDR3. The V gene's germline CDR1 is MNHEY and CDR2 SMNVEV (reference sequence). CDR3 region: CASSLGMGVNTEAFF. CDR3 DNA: TGTGCCAGCAGTTTAGGCATGGGAGTGAACACTGAAGCTTTCTTT.

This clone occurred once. The CDR3 reads CASGLAGLTDTQYF. DNA of the CDR3: TGTGCCAGCGGACTAGCGGGGTTAACAGATACGCAGTATTTT. The chain has TRBV11-2 and TRBJ2-3; 12 bases are shared with TRBD2. Germline lookup yields CDR1 SGHAT and CDR2 FQNNGV. The V segment lost 8 bases and the J segment 3 bases; nucleotides outside the gene matches: 3. The CDR3 is 14 amino acids.